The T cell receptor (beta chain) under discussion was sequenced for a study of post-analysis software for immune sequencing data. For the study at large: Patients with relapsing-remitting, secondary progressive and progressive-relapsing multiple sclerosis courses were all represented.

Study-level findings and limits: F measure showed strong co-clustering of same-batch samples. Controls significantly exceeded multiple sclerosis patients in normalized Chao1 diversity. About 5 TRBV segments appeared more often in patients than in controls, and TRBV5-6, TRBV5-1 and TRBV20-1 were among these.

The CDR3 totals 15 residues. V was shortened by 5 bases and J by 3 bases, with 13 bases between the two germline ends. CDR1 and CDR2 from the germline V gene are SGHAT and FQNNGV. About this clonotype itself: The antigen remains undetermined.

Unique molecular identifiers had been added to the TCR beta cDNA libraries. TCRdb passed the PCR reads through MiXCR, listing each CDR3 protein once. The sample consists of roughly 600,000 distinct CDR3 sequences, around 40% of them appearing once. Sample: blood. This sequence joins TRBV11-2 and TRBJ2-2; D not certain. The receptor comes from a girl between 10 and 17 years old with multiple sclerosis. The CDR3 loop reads CASSPTTGDTGELFF. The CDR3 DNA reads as TGTGCCAGCAGCCCTACGACGGGCGACACCGGGGAGCTGTTTTTT. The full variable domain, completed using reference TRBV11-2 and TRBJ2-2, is EAGVAQSPRYKIIEKRQSVAFWCNPISGHATLYWYQQILGQGPKLLIQFQNNGVVDDSQLPKDRFSAERLKGVDSTLKIQPAKLEDSAVYLCASSPTTGDTGELFFGEGSRLTVL.